A single sample gave rise to the 24 T cell receptor beta chains below, sequenced in a study of graft-versus-host responses after intestinal transplantation. TCRdb's copy holds only in-frame clones and misses some; the assay was immunoSEQ multiplex PCR. The sample shows approximately 100,000 clones, more than 85% of them seen only once. These receptors have no identified antigens. The specimen was unstimulated CD8+ T cells sorted from spleen or lymph node cells, collected before intestinal transplant. These receptors originate from a human donor who received an intestinal transplant.

This chain links TRBV7-9 with TRBJ2-1; the D gene could be TRBD1 or TRBD2 (6 bases each). Trimming pared 5 bases from V and 2 bases from J, leaving 16 bases between. The CDR3 runs to 16 residues. CDR1 and CDR2 from the germline V gene are SEHNR and FQNEAQ (reference sequence). This CDR3 is CASSPITGAPYNEQFF. CDR3 nucleotide sequence: TGTGCCAGCAGCCCAATCACGGGGGCCCCCTACAATGAGCAGTTCTTC.

This sequence joins TRBV10-3 and TRBJ1-1; 8 nucleotides line up with TRBD1. Losses at the gene ends were 3 bases for V and 2 bases for J; bases not matched to a gene: 11. Germline CDR1 reads ENHRY; CDR2 reads SYGVKD. This CDR3 is 17 amino acids long. The DNA of the CDR3 is TGTGCCATCAGTGATGGATCCCCGACAGGGGCCAACACTGAAGCTTTCTTT. Translating it yields CAISDGSPTGANTEAFF.

This chain uses TRBV11-1 with TRBJ1-1; TRBD1 matches at 7 bases. CDR1 SGHAT and CDR2 FQDESV come from the germline V gene (reference sequence). Trimming took 5 bases from V and 0 from J; bases not matched to a gene: 9. This CDR3 contains 16 residues. CDR3 protein: CASSPTGTVMNTEAFF. The DNA of the CDR3 is TGTGCCAGCAGCCCCACGGGGACAGTCATGAACACTGAAGCTTTCTTT.

This clone appeared a single time. V is TRBV9 and J is TRBJ2-1, with 8 bases that match TRBD2. V lost 0 bases and J lost 5; bases outside the gene matches: 4. CDR1 and CDR2 (germline): SGDLS, YYNGEE. The CDR3 is 15 amino acids. For the CDR3, the DNA is TGTGCCAGCAGCGTAGTCGGGGGGGCAAACAATGAGCAGTTCTTC. Translation gives CASSVVGGANNEQFF.

The chain couples TRBV6-5 to TRBJ2-3, with no clear D. V lost 6 bases and J 5 bases, leaving 15 bases between the germline ends. The CDR3 consists of 14 residues. Germline-derived CDR1 and CDR2 are MNHEY and SVGAGI. CDR3 region: CASSQILGGDTQYF. The CDR3 bases are TGTGCCAGCAGCCAAATCCTTGGCGGAGATACGCAGTATTTT.

The chain recombines TRBV11-2 with TRBJ2-3; D may be TRBD1 or TRBD2 (5 bases each). In germline, CDR1 is SGHAT, CDR2 FQNNGV. Trimming stripped 0 bases from V and 8 bases from J, with 12 bases between. The CDR3 loop spans 14 amino acids. CDR3 bases: TGTGCCAGCAGCTTAGAGGCTTTGAGGGGTACGCAGTATTTT. Translation: CASSLEALRGTQYF.

The gene calls are TRBV5-4 and TRBJ1-4, with D possibly TRBD1 on 5 matching bases. Deletions cut 2 bases from V and 3 bases from J, with 8 bases between. In germline, CDR1 is SGHNT, CDR2 YYREEE (reference sequence). The CDR3 is 14 residues long. The CDR3 sequence: CASSFSGPNEKLFF. CDR3 sequence (DNA): TGTGCCAGCAGCTTCTCAGGGCCTAATGAAAAACTGTTTTTT. Drawing the rest from reference TRBV5-4 and TRBJ1-4, the complete variable domain is ETGVTQSPTHLIKTRGQQVTLRCSSQSGHNTVSWYQQALGQGPQFIFQYYREEENGRGNFPPRFSGLQFPNYSSELNVNALELDDSALYLCASSFSGPNEKLFFGSGTQLSVL.

The CDR3 DNA reads TGTGCCAGCAGCGTCTGGCCGGGGGGGTCCACAGATACGCAGTATTTT. Residues: CASSVWPGGSTDTQYF. This chain joins TRBV9 and TRBJ2-3, with 8 bases matching TRBD2. CDR3 size: 16 residues. Trimming removed 2 bases from V and 2 bases from J; junction bases left unmatched: 7. Germline V gene sequence: CDR1 SGDLS, CDR2 YYNGEE.

The rearrangement uses TRBV30 and TRBJ2-1, with TRBD2 matching over 13 bases. V lost 0 bases, J lost 9 bases, and 5 bases stayed unmatched. Per the germline V gene, CDR1 is GTSNPN and CDR2 is SVGIG (reference sequence). The length of the CDR3 is 15 residues. CDR3 residues: CAWSVLAGGPGEQFF. DNA of the CDR3: TGTGCCTGGAGTGTACTAGCGGGGGGGCCGGGTGAGCAGTTCTTC. The entire variable domain, with the rest obtained from reference TRBV30 and TRBJ2-1, is as follows: SQTIHQWPATLVQPVGSPLSLECTVEGTSNPNLYWYRQAAGRGLQLLFYSVGIGQISSEVPQNLSASRPQDRQFILSSKKLLLSDSGFYLCAWSVLAGGPGEQFFGPGTRLTVL.

This chain joins TRBV4-1 and TRBJ2-3, with 7 bases matching TRBD1. The CDR3 consists of 15 residues. J lost 3 bases, V lost 1 base, and 4 bases had no gene match. From germline, CDR1 is MGHRA and CDR2 YSYEKL. CDR3 nucleotides: TGCGCCAGCAGCCAAGGGACAGGATGGACAGATACGCAGTATTTT. Residues: CASSQGTGWTDTQYF.

The CDR3 region is CASSVAVAGPYGYTF. The CDR3 region has the DNA TGTGCCAGCAGCGTAGCTGTCGCAGGGCCCTATGGCTACACCTTC. This sequence joins TRBV9 and TRBJ1-2, with TRBD1 as a possible D gene (5 bases). The germline gives CDR1 SGDLS, CDR2 YYNGEE. The CDR3 spans 15 residues. Trimming cost V 0 bases and J 4 bases, with 13 bases left between them.

This chain links TRBV9 with TRBJ1-4; 10 bases line up with TRBD1. Germline assignment: CDR1 SGDLS and CDR2 YYNGEE. The CDR3 sequence is 15 residues long. Unmatched junction bases numbered 8, after V lost 4 bases and J lost 8 bases. The CDR3 coding sequence is TGTGCCAGCAGCCCCCCAGGGACAGGGGTAGAAAAACTGTTTTTT. It yields the protein CASSPPGTGVEKLFF.

This clone appeared once. The J gene is TRBJ2-1, the V gene TRBV4-1, with D possibly being TRBD1 (6 bases). CDR1 MGHRA and CDR2 YSYEKL come from the germline V gene. The CDR3 totals 13 residues. The ends were cut back, 4 bases at V and 6 bases at J, with 10 bases in the middle. In DNA form, the CDR3 reads TGCGCCAGCAGCCTAGGGACACCCAATGAGCAGTTCTTC. This encodes CASSLGTPNEQFF.

The V call is TRBV5-8, the J call TRBJ2-1; a weak D match, TRBD2 (6 bases). Germline V gene lookup returns CDR1 SGHTS and CDR2 YDEGEE. V was shortened by 6 bases and J by 6 bases, with 22 bases between the two germline ends. CDR3 length: 16 amino acids. The CDR3 region has the DNA TGTGCCAGCACCGCCGACGGGCGGGGAGTAAGCAATGAGCAGTTCTTC. This gives the protein CASTADGRGVSNEQFF.

The V and J genes are TRBV6-5 and TRBJ2-1; no clear D. This CDR3 spans 12 amino acids. Trimming left V 3 bases short and J 5 bases short, with 5 bases between. The germline gives CDR1 MNHEY, CDR2 SVGAGI. CDR3 coding DNA: TGTGCCAGCAGTTATGGGGACAATGAGCAGTTCTTC. Amino acid sequence: CASSYGDNEQFF.

The J gene is TRBJ2-5, the V gene TRBV4-1; TRBD2 matches 8 bases. The CDR3 length is 17 residues. Germline CDR1 is MGHRA and CDR2 is YSYEKL. V dropped 1 base and J dropped 7; count of bases not matched to a gene: 14. The CDR3 here is CASSQALLAGNVVTQYF. The CDR3 DNA reads as TGCGCCAGCAGCCAAGCCCTTCTAGCGGGCAACGTTGTGACCCAGTACTTC.

The rearrangement joins TRBV18 to TRBJ2-7, with D hard to call. Trimming stripped 3 bases from V and 7 bases from J, with 13 bases between. The CDR3 is 13 residues long. CDR1 is KGHSH and CDR2 is LQKENI in the germline V gene. CDR3 DNA sequence: TGTGCCAGCTCACCCACCAGGCCTGAGGAGCAGTACTTC. Translation gives CASSPTRPEEQYF.

This chain links TRBV6-5 with TRBJ2-5; tentative D call: TRBD2 (5 bases). CDR1 MNHEY and CDR2 SVGAGI come from the germline V gene. The ends were cut back, 11 bases at V and 2 bases at J, with 15 bases in the middle. The CDR3 extends over 13 amino acids. CDR3 bases: TGTGCCCAAGATGCGGGCGGTCAAGAGACCCAGTACTTC. As protein: CAQDAGGQETQYF.

The gene calls are TRBV4-1 and TRBJ2-6; D gene unclear. CDR3 length: 15 amino acids. Trimming removed 2 bases at V and 0 bases at J, with 5 bases between. Germline CDR1 reads MGHRA; CDR2 reads YSYEKL. CDR3 sequence (DNA): TGCGCCAGCAGCCAACTCTTCTCTGGGGCCAACGTCCTGACTTTC. Its protein product is CASSQLFSGANVLTF.

This sequence joins TRBV6-5 and TRBJ1-1; D ambiguous. The CDR3 runs 11 residues. CDR1 and CDR2 (germline): MNHEY, SVGAGI. Trimming took 6 bases from V and 2 from J, leaving 4 bases between them. CDR3 sequence (DNA): TGTGCCAGCAGGGGAAACACTGAAGCTTTCTTT. Its translation is CASRGNTEAFF.

The gene calls are TRBV9 and TRBJ2-3; D is undetermined. This CDR3 has 12 residues. Germline values: CDR1 SGDLS, CDR2 YYNGEE. Trimming pared 0 bases from V and 2 bases from J, leaving 1 base between. CDR3: CASSVDTDTQYF. The CDR3 DNA is TGTGCCAGCAGCGTAGACACAGATACGCAGTATTTT.

V usage is TRBV7-9 and J usage is TRBJ1-1, with D perhaps TRBD1 (5 bases). The CDR3 contains 13 residues. Germline-derived CDR1 and CDR2 are SEHNR and FQNEAQ (reference sequence). Trimming shortened V by 5 bases and J by 6 bases, and 13 bases separated the two germline ends. The CDR3 loop is CASSPPRDPEAFF. The CDR3, as DNA: TGTGCCAGCAGCCCCCCTAGGGACCCTGAAGCTTTCTTT.

The rearrangement joins TRBV5-8 to TRBJ1-5; D gene unclear. The CDR3 loop spans 15 amino acids. V was shortened by 6 bases and J by 0 bases, with 13 bases between the two germline ends. Germline-derived CDR1 and CDR2 are SGHTS and YDEGEE. CDR3 sequence (DNA): TGTGCCAGCACCGAGGGAGGGTATAGCAATCAGCCCCAGCATTTT. Protein product: CASTEGGYSNQPQHF.

The genes are TRBV19 and TRBJ2-2; 9 nucleotides agree with TRBD1. This CDR3 is 15 amino acids long. Germline assignment: CDR1 LNHDA and CDR2 SQIVND (reference sequence). The V segment lost 7 bases and the J segment 6 bases; nucleotides outside the gene matches: 9. The CDR3 region is CASNFGTGLSGELFF. DNA of the CDR3: TGTGCCAGTAATTTTGGGACAGGGTTATCCGGGGAGCTGTTTTTT.